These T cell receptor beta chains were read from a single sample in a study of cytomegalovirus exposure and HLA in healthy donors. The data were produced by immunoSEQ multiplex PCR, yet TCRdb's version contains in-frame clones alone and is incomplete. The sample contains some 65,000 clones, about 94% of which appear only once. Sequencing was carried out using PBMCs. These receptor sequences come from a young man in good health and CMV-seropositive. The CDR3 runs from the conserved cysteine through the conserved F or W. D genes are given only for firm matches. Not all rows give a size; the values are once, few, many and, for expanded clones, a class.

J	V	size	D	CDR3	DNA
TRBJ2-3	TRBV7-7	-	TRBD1	CASSLGQGDRDTQYF	TGTGCTAGCAGCTTAGGACAGGGTGATAGAGATACGCAGTATTTT
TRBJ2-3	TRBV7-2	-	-	CASSRGSGDTQYF	TGTGCCAGCAGCCGGGGGAGTGGAGATACGCAGTATTTT
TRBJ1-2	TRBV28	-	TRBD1	CASSTRTGGKVNYGYTF	TGTGCCAGCAGTACACGGACAGGGGGCAAGGTGAACTATGGCTACACCTTC
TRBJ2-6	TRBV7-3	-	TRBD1	CASSLPSDRVSGANVLTF	TGTGCCAGCAGCTTACCCTCGGACAGGGTCTCTGGGGCCAACGTCCTGACTTTC
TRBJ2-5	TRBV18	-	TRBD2	CASSPQTSGRETQYF	TGTGCCAGCTCACCACAGACTAGCGGGAGAGAGACCCAGTACTTC
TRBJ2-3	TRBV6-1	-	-	CASSELGHTDTQYF	TGTGCCAGCAGTGAACTTGGCCATACAGATACGCAGTATTTT
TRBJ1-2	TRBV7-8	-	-	CASSSNLGYNYGYTF	TGTGCCAGCAGCTCCAACCTCGGGTATAACTATGGCTACACCTTC
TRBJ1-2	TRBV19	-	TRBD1	CASSTGGYGYTF	TGTGCCAGTAGTACAGGGGGCTATGGCTACACCTTC
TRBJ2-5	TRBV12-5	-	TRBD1	CASGLVLDRTGRYETQYF	TGTGCTAGTGGTTTGGTCCTCGACAGGACAGGGAGGTATGAGACCCAGTACTTC
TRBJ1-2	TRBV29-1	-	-	CSVESNTQGYGYTF	TGCAGCGTTGAGTCGAACACCCAGGGGTATGGCTACACCTTC
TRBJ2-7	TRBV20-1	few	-	CSASRSYEQYF	TGCAGTGCTAGCAGATCCTACGAGCAGTACTTC
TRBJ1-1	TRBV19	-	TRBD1	CASSSHRGRTEAFF	TGTGCCAGTAGTTCACACAGGGGGAGGACTGAAGCTTTCTTT
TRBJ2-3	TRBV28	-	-	CASSSGEGSTDTQYF	TGTGCCAGCAGTTCCGGGGAAGGGAGCACAGATACGCAGTATTTT
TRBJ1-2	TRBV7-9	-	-	CASSPEVGYGYTF	TGTGCCAGCAGCCCCGAGGTCGGCTATGGCTACACCTTC
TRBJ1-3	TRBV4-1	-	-	CASSPSLGALRDTGNTIYF	TGCGCCAGCAGCCCCAGCTTGGGGGCTTTACGAGACACTGGAAACACCATATATTTT
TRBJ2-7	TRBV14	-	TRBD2	CASSQPGLPLKQYF	TGTGCCAGCAGCCAACCGGGACTACCATTGAAGCAGTACTTC